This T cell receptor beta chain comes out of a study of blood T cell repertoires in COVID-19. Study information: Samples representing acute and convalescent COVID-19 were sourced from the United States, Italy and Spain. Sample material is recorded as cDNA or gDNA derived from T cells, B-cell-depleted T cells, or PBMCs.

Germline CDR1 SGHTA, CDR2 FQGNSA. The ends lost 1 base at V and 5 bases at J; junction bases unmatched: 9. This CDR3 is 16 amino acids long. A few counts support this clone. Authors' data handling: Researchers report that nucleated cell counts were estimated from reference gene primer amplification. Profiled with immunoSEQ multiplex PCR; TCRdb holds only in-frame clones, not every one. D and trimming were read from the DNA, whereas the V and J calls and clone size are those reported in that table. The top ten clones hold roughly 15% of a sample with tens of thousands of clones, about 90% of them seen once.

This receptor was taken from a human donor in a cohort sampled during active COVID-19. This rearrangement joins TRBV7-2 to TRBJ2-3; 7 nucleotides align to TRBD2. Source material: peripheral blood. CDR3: CASSLVGTIKRDTQYF. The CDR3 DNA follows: TGTGCCAGCAGCTTAGTAGGGACTATAAAAAGAGATACGCAGTATTTT.